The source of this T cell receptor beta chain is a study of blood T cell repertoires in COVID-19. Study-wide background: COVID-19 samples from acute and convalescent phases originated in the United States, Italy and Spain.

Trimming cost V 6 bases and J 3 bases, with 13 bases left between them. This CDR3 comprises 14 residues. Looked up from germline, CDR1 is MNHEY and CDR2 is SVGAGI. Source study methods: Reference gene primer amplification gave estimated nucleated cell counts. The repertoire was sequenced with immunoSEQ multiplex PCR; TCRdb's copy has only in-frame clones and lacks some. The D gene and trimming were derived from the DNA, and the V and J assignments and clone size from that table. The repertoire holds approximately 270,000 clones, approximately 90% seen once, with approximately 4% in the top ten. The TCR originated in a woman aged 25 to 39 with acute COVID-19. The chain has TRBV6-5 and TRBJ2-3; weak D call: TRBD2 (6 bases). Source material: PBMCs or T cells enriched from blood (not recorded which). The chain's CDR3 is CASSSGSQTDTQYF. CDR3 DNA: TGTGCCAGCAGCTCCGGGAGCCAAACAGATACGCAGTATTTT.